Below, 16 T cell receptor beta chains from the same sample are listed, as sequenced in a study of cytomegalovirus exposure and HLA in healthy donors. TCRdb keeps only in-frame clones here, not all; method: immunoSEQ multiplex PCR. The sample holds around 100,000 clones, about 95% seen once. Sequencing was carried out using PBMCs. The receptors come from a woman under 30 in good health and CMV-seronegative.

The V and J genes are TRBV7-2 and TRBJ1-2; 9 bases are a match to TRBD1. Unmatched junction bases numbered 11, after V lost 5 bases and J lost 7 bases. The CDR3 runs 15 residues. From germline, CDR1 is SGHTA and CDR2 FQGNSA. The CDR3 sequence is CASSTPRGTGSGYTF. The CDR3 DNA follows: TGTGCCAGCAGCACCCCAAGAGGGACAGGGTCTGGCTACACCTTC. The complete variable domain, with remaining parts taken from reference TRBV7-2 and TRBJ1-2, reads GAGVSQSPSNKVTEKGKDVELRCDPISGHTALYWYRQSLGQGLEFLIYFQGNSAPDKSGLPSDRFSAERTGGSVSTLTIQRTQQEDSAVYLCASSTPRGTGSGYTFGSGTRLTVV.

The CDR3 nucleotides are TGTGCCAGCAGACAAATGCAGGGGGGAGGAAACACCATATATTTT. This translates into CASRQMQGGGNTIYF. The V gene is TRBV2, the J gene TRBJ1-3; 7 nucleotides line up with TRBD1. The CDR3 is made up of 15 amino acids. Trimming removed 6 bases from V and 4 bases from J; junction bases left unmatched: 9. Germline CDR1 reads SNHLY; CDR2 reads FYNNEI.

V usage is TRBV25-1 and J usage is TRBJ2-7, with D possibly TRBD2 on 6 matching bases. CDR3 length: 14 amino acids. Germline CDR1 MGHDK, CDR2 SYGVNS. V was trimmed by 1 base and J by 5 bases, leaving 12 bases between them. CDR3 amino acids: CASSEWDSANEQYF. The CDR3 bases are TGTGCCAGCAGTGAATGGGACTCTGCCAACGAGCAGTACTTC.

The J gene is TRBJ1-1, the V gene TRBV30, with a possible D match to TRBD1 (5 bases). The V gene lost 1 base and the J gene lost 10 bases, with 10 bases spanning the gap. Germline values: CDR1 GTSNPN, CDR2 SVGIG (reference sequence). The CDR3 has 11 residues. CDR3 DNA: TGTGCCTGGAGTGGACAGAGTTCAGCTTTCTTT. Residues: CAWSGQSSAFF.

This clone occurred once. The V call is TRBV5-6, the J call TRBJ1-3; 7 bases agree with TRBD1. V dropped 2 bases and J dropped 1; count of bases not matched to a gene: 6. The CDR3 covers 16 residues. The germline CDR1 and CDR2 sequences are SGHDT and YYEEEE. DNA of the CDR3: TGTGCCAGCAGCTTCAGGGGGGCCGGATCTGGAAACACCATATATTTT. This gives the protein CASSFRGAGSGNTIYF.

The V call is TRBV7-9, the J call TRBJ2-7, with TRBD1 matching 9 bases. With 2 bases clipped from V and 6 bases from J, the junction kept 8 bases outside the gene matches. This CDR3 has 15 amino acids. The germline V gene encodes CDR1 SEHNR and CDR2 FQNEAQ (reference sequence). The CDR3 is CASSLMGTGPAEQYF. The CDR3 nucleotides read TGTGCCAGCAGCTTAATGGGGACAGGGCCAGCCGAGCAGTACTTC.

The V gene is TRBV4-3, the J gene TRBJ1-1; D not resolved. CDR1 and CDR2 from the germline V gene are LGHNA and YSLEER. This CDR3 is 14 amino acids long. The V and J ends lost 0 bases and 1 base respectively, with 6 bases between them. The CDR3 loop is CASSQDHRNTEAFF. CDR3 coding DNA: TGCGCCAGCAGCCAAGATCACAGGAACACTGAAGCTTTCTTT.

V gene TRBV9 combines with J gene TRBJ2-7; D is unclear. The ends were cut back, 0 bases at V and 3 bases at J, with 7 bases in the middle. Germline loops: CDR1 SGDLS, CDR2 YYNGEE. CDR3 length equals 13 residues. For the CDR3, the DNA is TGTGCCAGCAGCGTAGAACTTGGCTACGAGCAGTACTTC. This gives the protein CASSVELGYEQYF.

This clone has more than one count but fewer than ten. The identical CDR3 is also encoded by other nucleotide sequences in the sample. The V gene is TRBV6-1, the J gene TRBJ1-2; the match to TRBD1 covers 9 bases. This CDR3 comprises 12 residues. V lost 7 bases to trimming and J lost 7 bases; unmatched junction nucleotides: 4. Germline lookup yields CDR1 MNHNS and CDR2 SASEGT. CDR3 sequence reads: CASKQGAGGYTF. The CDR3 bases are TGTGCCAGCAAACAGGGGGCTGGTGGCTACACCTTC.

J is TRBJ2-7 and V is TRBV7-9; perhaps TRBD2 as D (5 bases). Trimming cost V 5 bases and J 2 bases, with 16 bases left between them. Germline V gene sequence: CDR1 SEHNR, CDR2 FQNEAQ (reference sequence). The CDR3 runs to 15 residues. The CDR3: CASSHSGWGAYEQYF. DNA for the CDR3: TGTGCCAGCAGCCACTCGGGGTGGGGTGCCTACGAGCAGTACTTC.

This sequence joins TRBV6-5 and TRBJ2-7, with 8 bases matching TRBD1. The CDR3 is 14 residues long. V dropped 5 bases and J dropped 0; count of bases not matched to a gene: 3. Germline V gene sequence: CDR1 MNHEY, CDR2 SVGAGI. The CDR3 protein is CASSPGTGSYEQYF. CDR3 coding DNA: TGTGCCAGCAGTCCCGGGACAGGCTCCTACGAGCAGTACTTC.

The CDR3 DNA sequence: TGTGCCAGCTCACCGATGTCACAGGGGGCTTCTGGCTACACCTTC. Protein sequence: CASSPMSQGASGYTF. The chain joins TRBV18 to TRBJ1-2, with 9 nucleotides matching TRBD1. The CDR3 is 15 residues long. V lost 3 bases and J lost 7; bases outside the gene matches: 9. CDR1 and CDR2 (germline): KGHSH, LQKENI.

The chain joins TRBV19 to TRBJ2-7; 10 bases match TRBD1. The CDR3 sequence is 15 residues long. The germline CDR1 and CDR2 sequences are LNHDA and SQIVND (reference sequence). Trimming removed 6 bases from V and 3 bases from J; junction bases left unmatched: 8. The CDR3: CASSSTGTGDYEQYF. CDR3 nucleotides: TGTGCCAGTAGCTCAACCGGGACAGGGGACTACGAGCAGTACTTC.

Only one count was recorded for this clone. The junction shows a germline mismatch at one end, possibly a read error. The chain carries TRBV18 and TRBJ2-1, with TRBD2 matching 7 bases. This CDR3 is built from 13 residues. Germline V gene sequence: CDR1 KGHSH, CDR2 LQKENI. CDR3 bases: TGTGCCAGCTCGCCACTAGCGTCGGATGAGCAGTTCTTC. This codes for CASSPLASDEQFF.

The CDR3 protein is CASSLPSGSGYTF. The CDR3 nucleotides are TGTGCCAGCAGCTTGCCATCGGGATCTGGCTACACCTTC. This rearrangement joins TRBV5-8 to TRBJ1-2; D is undetermined. The CDR3 sequence is 13 residues long. The ends were cut back, 1 base at V and 7 bases at J, with 11 bases in the middle. In germline, CDR1 is SGHTS, CDR2 YDEGEE.

This sequence joins TRBV11-2 and TRBJ2-7, with a possible D match to TRBD2 (6 bases). The length of the CDR3 is 13 residues. Per germline, CDR1 SGHAT and CDR2 FQNNGV. V lost 5 bases, J lost 2 bases, and 10 bases lay in between. CDR3 coding DNA: TGTGCCAGCAGCCCGGGACTTACCTACGAGCAGTACTTC. It yields the protein CASSPGLTYEQYF.